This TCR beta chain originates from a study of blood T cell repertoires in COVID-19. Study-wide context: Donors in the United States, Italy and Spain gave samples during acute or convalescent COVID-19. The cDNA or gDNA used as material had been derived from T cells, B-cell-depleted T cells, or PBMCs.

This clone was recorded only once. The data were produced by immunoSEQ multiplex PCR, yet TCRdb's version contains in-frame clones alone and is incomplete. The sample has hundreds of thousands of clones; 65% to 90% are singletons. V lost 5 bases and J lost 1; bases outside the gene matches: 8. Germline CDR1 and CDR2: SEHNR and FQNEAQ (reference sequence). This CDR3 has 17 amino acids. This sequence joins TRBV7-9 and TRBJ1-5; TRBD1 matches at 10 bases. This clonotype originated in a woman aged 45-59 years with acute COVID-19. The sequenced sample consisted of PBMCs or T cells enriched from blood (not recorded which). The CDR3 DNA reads TGTGCCAGCAGCCCCGGGACAGGGGAAGGAAGCAATCAGCCCCAGCATTTT. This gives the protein CASSPGTGEGSNQPQHF.